These T cell receptor beta chains were read from a single sample in a study of blood T cell repertoires in COVID-19. Some clones are missing from TCRdb's copy, which holds only in-frame ones; the method was immunoSEQ multiplex PCR. Counted here are about 160,000 clones, roughly nine tenths occurring once; the ten biggest clones make up less than 3%. The sequenced sample was peripheral blood. The receptors derive from a man in his sixties with acute or convalescent COVID-19. Each CDR3 is given with its conserved first and last residue. Fields, in order: J gene, V gene, D gene, clone size, CDR3 DNA, CDR3 protein. A D gene is named only where the DNA matches it firmly. Clone size appears in some rows only: once, few, many, or a class for an expanded clone.

>TRBJ2-7|TRBV29-1|-|once
TGCAGCGTTGAATTAGGGGCTTTGAGCTACGAGCAGTACTTC
CSVELGALSYEQYF
>TRBJ1-5|TRBV3-1/TRBV3-2|-|-
TGTGCCAGCAGCCAAGGGGGAGTGAGCAATCAGCCCCAGCATTTT
CASSQGGVSNQPQHF
>TRBJ1-4|TRBV2|-|-
TGTGCCAGCAGGGCCGTGGAAAAACTGTTTTTT
CASRAVEKLFF
>TRBJ2-2|TRBV2|-|-
TGTGCCAGCAAAACCCGGAGGGAAGCCGGGGAGCTGTTTTTT
CASKTRREAGELFF
>TRBJ2-7|TRBV5-1|TRBD1|once
TGCGCCAGCAGCTCGGAAGGGGGAACAGGGGGCGACACAGCCTACGAGCAGTACTTC
CASSSEGGTGGDTAYEQYF
>TRBJ2-2|TRBV6-5|-|-
TGTGCCAGCAGTTACTCGGGAGGGAACACCGGGGAGCTGTTTTTT
CASSYSGGNTGELFF
>TRBJ1-6|TRBV6-5|TRBD1|-
TGTGCCAGCAGTTGGGACAGGGGATCTTCACCCCTCCACTTT
CASSWDRGSSPLHF
>TRBJ1-3|TRBV7-9|-|-
TGTGCCAGCAGCTTCACGGGAGACTCTGGAAACACCATATATTTT
CASSFTGDSGNTIYF
>TRBJ1-6|TRBV7-3|-|-
TGTGCCAGCAGCACAACGACAGGAAATAATTCACCCCTCCACTTT
CASSTTTGNNSPLHF
>TRBJ1-6|TRBV7-2|TRBD1|once
TGTGCCAGCAGCTTAGCGGCAGGGGGTAATTCACCCCTCCACTTT
CASSLAAGGNSPLHF
>TRBJ2-7|TRBV5-1|TRBD1|once
TGCGCCAGCAGCCAAAGTCAGGGGGCGCGGGAGCAGTACTTC
CASSQSQGAREQYF
>TRBJ2-2|TRBV24-1|-|-
TGTGCCACCAGTGCCTCCCCGGGACAAAAGAACACCGGGGAGCTGTTTTTT
CATSASPGQKNTGELFF
>TRBJ1-1|TRBV27|-|-
TGTGCCAGCAGTTTCGTGGGGGGGGGCGCGCCCACTGAAGCTTTCTTT
CASSFVGGGAPTEAFF
>TRBJ2-1|TRBV9|-|-
TGTGCCAGCAGCGTCACACTAGGTTCCTACAATGAGCAGTTCTTC
CASSVTLGSYNEQFF
>TRBJ1-6|TRBV5-4|-|-
TGTGCCAGCACCACGCTGTCAGAAAATTCACCCCTCCACTTT
CASTTLSENSPLHF
>TRBJ1-4|TRBV19|-|-
TGTGCCAGTAGTATAGCCGATGAAAAACTGTTTTTT
CASSIADEKLFF
>TRBJ1-1|TRBV5-1|TRBD1|-
TGCGCCAGCAGCCCGGGCGACAGGGCCACTGAAGCTTTCTTT
CASSPGDRATEAFF
>TRBJ2-2|TRBV25-1|-|few
TGTGCCACCTCCTTCGGGGTGGCGAACACCGGGGAGCTGTTTTTT
CATSFGVANTGELFF
>TRBJ2-7|TRBV6-1|-|-
TGTGCCAGCAGTGAAGCGGTTAGGGTCGGGACACCCTACGAGCAGTACTTC
CASSEAVRVGTPYEQYF
>TRBJ2-4|TRBV7-3|-|-
TGTGCCAGCAGCCGGGGAGAGGGCACCATTCAGTACTTC
CASSRGEGTIQYF
>TRBJ2-7|TRBV3-1/TRBV3-2|TRBD1|-
TGTGCCAGCAGCCAAAAACCCCAGGGGGCCTTCTACGAGCAGTACTTC
CASSQKPQGAFYEQYF
>TRBJ2-5|TRBV14|TRBD1|-
TGTGCCAGCAGCCCCCCGGACAGGCGAGAGACCCAGTACTTC
CASSPPDRRETQYF
>TRBJ2-2|TRBV18|-|-
TGTGCCAGCTCACCCTACACCGGGGAGCTGTTTTTT
CASSPYTGELFF
>TRBJ1-6|TRBV12-5|-|-
TGTGCTAGTGGTTTGGTTCTAGGCAGATACAATTCACCCCTCCACTTT
CASGLVLGRYNSPLHF
>TRBJ1-6|TRBV12-5|-|-
TGTGCTAGTGGTTATCAAGCGGGCGGTCATTCACCCCTCCACTTT
CASGYQAGGHSPLHF
>TRBJ2-1|TRBV24-1|TRBD1|-
TGTGCCACCAGTGGGACAGGGGGGTACAATGAGCAGTTCTTC
CATSGTGGYNEQFF
>TRBJ2-7|TRBV10-3|-|-
TGTGCCATCAGTGACGAGGTCCGATCCCAATACGAGCAGTACTTC
CAISDEVRSQYEQYF